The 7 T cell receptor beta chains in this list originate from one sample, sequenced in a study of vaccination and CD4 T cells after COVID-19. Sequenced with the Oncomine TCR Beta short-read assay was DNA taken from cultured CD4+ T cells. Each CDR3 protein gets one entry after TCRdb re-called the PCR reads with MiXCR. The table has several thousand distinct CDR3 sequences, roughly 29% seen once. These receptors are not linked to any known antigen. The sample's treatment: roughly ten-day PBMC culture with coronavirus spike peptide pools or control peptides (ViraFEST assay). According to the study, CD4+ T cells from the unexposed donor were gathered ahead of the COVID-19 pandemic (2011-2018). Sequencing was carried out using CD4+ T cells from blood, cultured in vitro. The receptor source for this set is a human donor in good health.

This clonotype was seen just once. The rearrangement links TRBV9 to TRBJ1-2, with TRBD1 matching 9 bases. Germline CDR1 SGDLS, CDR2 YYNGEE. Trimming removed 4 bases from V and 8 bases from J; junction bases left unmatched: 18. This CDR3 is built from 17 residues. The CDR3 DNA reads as TGTGCCAGCAGCCCCGGGACAGGGAGTCCAGGAACAGGAGGCTACACCTTC. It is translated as CASSPGTGSPGTGGYTF.

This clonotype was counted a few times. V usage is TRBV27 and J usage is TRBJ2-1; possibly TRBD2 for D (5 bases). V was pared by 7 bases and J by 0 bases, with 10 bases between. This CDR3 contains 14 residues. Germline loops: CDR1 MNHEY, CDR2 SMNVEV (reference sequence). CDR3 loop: CASTSKSSYNEQFF. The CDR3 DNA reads TGTGCCAGCACTAGCAAAAGCTCCTACAATGAGCAGTTCTTC.

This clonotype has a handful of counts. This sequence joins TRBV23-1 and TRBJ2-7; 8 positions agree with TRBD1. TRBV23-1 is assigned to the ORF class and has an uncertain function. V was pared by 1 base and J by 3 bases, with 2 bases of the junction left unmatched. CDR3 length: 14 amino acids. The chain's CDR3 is CASSQWDRSYEQYF. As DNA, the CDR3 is TGCGCCAGCAGTCAATGGGACAGGAGCTACGAGCAGTACTTC.

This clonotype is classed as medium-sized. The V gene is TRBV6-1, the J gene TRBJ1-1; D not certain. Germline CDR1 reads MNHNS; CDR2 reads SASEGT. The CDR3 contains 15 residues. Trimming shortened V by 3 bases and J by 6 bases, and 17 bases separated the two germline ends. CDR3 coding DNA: TGTGCCAGCAGTGACCCCGCCCTGCCGCTTCCTGAAGCTTTCTTT. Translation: CASSDPALPLPEAFF.

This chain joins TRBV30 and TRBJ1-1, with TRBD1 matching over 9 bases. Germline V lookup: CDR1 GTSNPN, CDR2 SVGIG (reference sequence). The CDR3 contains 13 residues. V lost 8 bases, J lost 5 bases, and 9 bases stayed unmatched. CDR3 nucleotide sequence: TGTGCCGTATCGGGACAGGGCTGGACTGAAGCTTTCTTT. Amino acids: CAVSGQGWTEAFF.

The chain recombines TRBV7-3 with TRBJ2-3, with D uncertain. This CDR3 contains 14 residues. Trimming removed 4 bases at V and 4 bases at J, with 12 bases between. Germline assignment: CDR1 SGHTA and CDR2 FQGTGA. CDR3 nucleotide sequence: TGTGCCAGCAGCTCGGGCCCCGGCGCAGATACGCAGTATTTT. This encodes CASSSGPGADTQYF.

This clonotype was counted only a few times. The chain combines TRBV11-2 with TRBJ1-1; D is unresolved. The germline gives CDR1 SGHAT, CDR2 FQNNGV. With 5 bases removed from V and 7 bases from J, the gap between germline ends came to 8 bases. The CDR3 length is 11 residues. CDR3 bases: TGTGCCAGCAGCGGGGTCAGTGAAGCTTTCTTT. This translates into CASSGVSEAFF. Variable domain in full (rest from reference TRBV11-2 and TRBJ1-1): EAGVAQSPRYKIIEKRQSVAFWCNPISGHATLYWYQQILGQGPKLLIQFQNNGVVDDSQLPKDRFSAERLKGVDSTLKIQPAKLEDSAVYLCASSGVSEAFFGQGTRLTVV.